This is a list of T cell receptor beta chains from one sample in a study of Graves' ophthalmopathy and Graves' hyperthyroidism. TCRdb re-called the multiplex PCR reads with MiXCR, one entry per CDR3 protein. The repertoire holds about 640,000 distinct CDR3 sequences, with over 40% as singletons. Sequencing used peripheral blood. The receptors stem from an adult man with Graves' ophthalmopathy. The CDR3 runs from the conserved cysteine through the conserved F or W. The D gene is left open where the match is weak. Clone size is not always given. Where it is, it says once, few, many or a class for expanded clones.

clone size	V gene	CDR3 length	D gene	J gene	CDR3 DNA	CDR3 protein
NA	TRBV19	16	NA	TRBJ1-4	TGTGCCAGTAGTGGTTCGGACGCGGTGGTCGATGAAAAACTGTTTTTT	CASSGSDAVVDEKLFF
NA	TRBV6-6	14	NA	TRBJ2-2	TGTGCCAGCAGGTCGCTACTAGCCTCCGGGGAGCTGTTTTTT	CASRSLLASGELFF
many	TRBV14	13	NA	TRBJ2-2	TGTGCCAGCAGCCAGATGTCCACCGGGGAGCTGTTTTTT	CASSQMSTGELFF
many	TRBV12-3/TRBV12-4	14	NA	TRBJ1-6	TGTGCCAGCAGTCCCCCAGGGGTAAATTCACCCCTCCACTTT	CASSPPGVNSPLHF
NA	TRBV15	15	NA	TRBJ1-5	TGTGCCACCAGCAGAGTAGGGATAGGCAATCAGCCCCAGCATTTT	CATSRVGIGNQPQHF
few	TRBV9	14	NA	TRBJ1-6	TGTGCCAGCAGCCAAGGGGGAGTCAATTCACCCCTCCACTTT	CASSQGGVNSPLHF
many	TRBV7-2	15	NA	TRBJ1-3	TGTGCCAGCAGCTTGGGTACACAGATCGGAAACACCATATATTTT	CASSLGTQIGNTIYF
few	TRBV5-1	13	NA	TRBJ2-7	TGCGCCAGCAGTTTCCGGGGGTTGGGCGAGCAGTACTTC	CASSFRGLGEQYF
many	TRBV24-1	13	NA	TRBJ2-5	TGTGCCACCAGTGAGACCTCGGGCGGGACCCAGTACTTC	CATSETSGGTQYF
NA	TRBV10-3	17	TRBD1	TRBJ2-7	TGTGCCATCAGTGAGTCCTTGGGACAGGGACACTCCTACGAGCAGTACTTC	CAISESLGQGHSYEQYF
NA	TRBV5-4	15	TRBD2	TRBJ2-7	TGTGCCAGCAGTACGAGCGGGGGGATAGGGTACGAGCAGTACTTC	CASSTSGGIGYEQYF
many	TRBV5-6	14	NA	TRBJ2-5	TGTGCCAGCAGCTTGTTAGGACAACAAGAGACCCAGTACTTC	CASSLLGQQETQYF
many	TRBV19	17	TRBD2	TRBJ2-5	TGTGCCAGTAGAAGGGGGACTAGCGGGGGGACCCAAGAGACCCAGTACTTC	CASRRGTSGGTQETQYF
NA	TRBV4-2	13	TRBD1	TRBJ2-5	TGTGCCAGCAGCCGGGACAGGGGGGGGACCCAGTACTTC	CASSRDRGGTQYF
NA	TRBV6-6	14	NA	TRBJ2-1	TGTGCCAGCACACCGTCCCAGATTTTCCATGAGCAGTTCTTC	CASTPSQIFHEQFF
many	TRBV20-1	13	TRBD2	TRBJ2-7	TGCAGTGCTTTGAGCGGGAGTTCCTACGAGCAGTACTTC	CSALSGSSYEQYF
few	TRBV7-3	15	NA	TRBJ1-2	TGTGCCAGCAGCTTAGACTCCCGGCCATCCTATGGCTACACCTTC	CASSLDSRPSYGYTF
NA	TRBV7-9	13	TRBD1	TRBJ1-2	TGTGCCAGCAGCTCGGGACAGGGGATTGGCTACACCTTC	CASSSGQGIGYTF
NA	TRBV7-2	16	TRBD1	TRBJ1-2	TGTGCCAGCATTTGGGCCCCGACAGGGGGAACCTATGGCTACACCTTC	CASIWAPTGGTYGYTF
few	TRBV10-3	18	TRBD1	TRBJ1-6	TGTGCCAGCAGTTACAGGGGACAGGGGGTCCGTTCTAATTCACCCCTCCACTTT	CASSYRGQGVRSNSPLHF
few	TRBV9	14	NA	TRBJ2-2	TGTGCCAGCAGCGTAGGGGAAAACACCGGGGAGCTGTTTTTT	CASSVGENTGELFF
NA	TRBV7-2	15	NA	TRBJ2-5	TGTGCCAGCAGTTCCGTGTGGGGGCGCGGGAAGACCCAGTACTTC	CASSSVWGRGKTQYF
many	TRBV10-3	13	NA	TRBJ2-7	TGTGCCATCAGTGATTTCGGGGTCGACGAGCAGTACTTC	CAISDFGVDEQYF
many	TRBV2	12	NA	TRBJ1-1	TGTGCCAGCACCGAGGACAGTTACGAAGCTTTCTTT	CASTEDSYEAFF
NA	TRBV3-1	15	NA	TRBJ2-5	TGTGCCAGCAGCCAAGATGCCAGCCTGGGGCGGACCCAGTACTTC	CASSQDASLGRTQYF
NA	TRBV29-1	13	NA	TRBJ2-7	TGCAGCGTAGACGGCAGGGAACACTACGAGCAGTACTTC	CSVDGREHYEQYF
once	TRBV20-1	13	TRBD1	TRBJ1-1	TGCAGTGCTAGGCGACAGGGGGTCACTGAAGCTTTCTTT	CSARRQGVTEAFF
few	TRBV19	17	TRBD1	TRBJ1-1	TGTGCCAGTAGTCCAAGGGGGACAGGGGGTCTGAACACTGAAGCTTTCTTT	CASSPRGTGGLNTEAFF
few	TRBV20-1	15	NA	TRBJ1-5	TGCAGTGCTAGAGATGAGGGCAGGGTAACTCAGCCCCAGCATTTT	CSARDEGRVTQPQHF
many	TRBV7-6	16	NA	TRBJ2-5	TGTGCCAGCAGCTTAGTTTCCCTCGGTCCTCGGGAGACCCAGTACTTC	CASSLVSLGPRETQYF
many	TRBV10-3	13	NA	TRBJ2-7	TGTGCCATCACCCCTGATGGGGGCTACGAGCAGTACTTC	CAITPDGGYEQYF
NA	TRBV12-3/TRBV12-4	15	TRBD1	TRBJ1-5	TGTGCCAGCACTGCGGGACAGGGGAGTTATCAGCCCCAGCATTTT	CASTAGQGSYQPQHF
once	TRBV25-1	11	NA	TRBJ2-7	TGTGCCCGCTGGGGCTCCTACGAGCAGTACTTC	CARWGSYEQYF
NA	TRBV25-1	18	TRBD1	TRBJ2-2	TGTGCCAGCAGTGAATACTCCGGGACAGGGATGAACACCGGGGAGCTGTTTTTT	CASSEYSGTGMNTGELFF
NA	TRBV29-1	13	NA	TRBJ1-5	TGCAGCGTTGATAGGTTACAGGGAGAGACCCAGCATTTT	CSVDRLQGETQHF
few	TRBV27	14	NA	TRBJ1-2	TGTGCCAGCAGTTTCTCCCGACAACATTATGGCTACACCTTC	CASSFSRQHYGYTF
many	TRBV9	11	NA	TRBJ2-5	TGTGCCAGCAGCGTAGACGAGACCCAGTACTTC	CASSVDETQYF
NA	TRBV7-9	19	TRBD2	TRBJ2-5	TGTGCCAGCAGTCCTCAGGGGACTAGCGGGAGGAGCCGGGGAGAGACCCAGTACTTC	CASSPQGTSGRSRGETQYF
NA	TRBV24-1	16	NA	TRBJ1-1	TGTGCCACCAGTGGTCAAGCGGGGGGGGCGCGGACTGAAGCTTTCTTT	CATSGQAGGARTEAFF
many	TRBV19	14	NA	TRBJ1-1	TGTGCCAGTACTTTGGGGGCGGGGAACACTGAAGCTTTCTTT	CASTLGAGNTEAFF
NA	TRBV6-5	17	NA	TRBJ2-6	TGTGCCAGCAGTGGAGGACAGACAAGCTCTGGGGCCAACGTCCTGACTTTC	CASSGGQTSSGANVLTF
NA	TRBV10-3	14	NA	TRBJ1-1	TGTGCCATCAGTAACACCGGGACGAACACTGAAGCTTTCTTT	CAISNTGTNTEAFF
many	TRBV5-5	14	NA	TRBJ1-6	TGTGCCAGCAGCCCGACCCTGCAGAATTCACCCCTCCACTTT	CASSPTLQNSPLHF
many	TRBV16	14	NA	TRBJ2-7	TGTGCCAGCAGCCAATTTGAGAACCCCTACGAGCAGTACTTC	CASSQFENPYEQYF
NA	TRBV25-1	16	NA	TRBJ2-5	TGTGCCAGCAGCTTGTGGGGAGGAGGCAGCAAAGAGACCCAGTACTTC	CASSLWGGGSKETQYF
NA	TRBV5-1	15	NA	TRBJ1-1	TGCGCCAGTACGCCGTTAGGACTTATGAACACTGAAGCTTTCTTT	CASTPLGLMNTEAFF
many	TRBV20-1	11	NA	TRBJ1-1	TGCAGTGCCCCCTCCAGGACTGAAGCTTTCTTT	CSAPSRTEAFF
NA	TRBV7-2	13	TRBD1	TRBJ1-1	TGTGCCAGCACGGACAGGGAACATCTTGAAGCTTTCTTT	CASTDREHLEAFF
NA	TRBV12-3/TRBV12-4	15	TRBD1	TRBJ1-5	TGTGCCAGCAGTTTAAGAGGACAGGGGTATCAGCCCCAGCATTTT	CASSLRGQGYQPQHF
many	TRBV29-1	14	NA	TRBJ1-4	TGCAGCGTTGGCGAGGGGGGGCGTAATGAAAAACTGTTTTTT	CSVGEGGRNEKLFF
many	TRBV4-1	15	TRBD1	TRBJ2-5	TGCGCCAGCAGCCAGGTGGGACAGGGCGAAAAGACCCAGTACTTC	CASSQVGQGEKTQYF
many	TRBV7-2	16	NA	TRBJ1-2	TGTGCCAGCAGCCCACGGGTAGTATATGGGAACTATGGCTACACCTTC	CASSPRVVYGNYGYTF
few	TRBV12-3/TRBV12-4	15	NA	TRBJ1-2	TGTGCCAGCTCCGGAGTCGGGGCGGGACCCTATGGCTACACCTTC	CASSGVGAGPYGYTF
NA	TRBV7-8	16	TRBD1	TRBJ2-7	TGTGCCAGCACCCTATGGGACAGGGCAAGGAACAATGAGCAGTACTTC	CASTLWDRARNNEQYF
many	TRBV14	17	NA	TRBJ2-2	TGTGCCAGCAGCCTCCCGAATCCGGGGGCCGGCACCGGGGAGCTGTTTTTT	CASSLPNPGAGTGELFF